These 18 T cell receptor beta chains were sequenced from one sample in a study of cytomegalovirus exposure and HLA in healthy donors. The PCR made use of 60 Vbeta and 13 Jbeta primers. TCRdb's copy holds only in-frame clones and misses some; the assay was immunoSEQ multiplex PCR. The sample's table shows 68,000 or so clones. The sequencing sample was made of PBMCs. These receptors came from a female donor in good health and CMV-seropositive.

This chain connects TRBV7-8 to TRBJ1-1; 9 bases map to TRBD1. Germline V gene data show CDR1 as SGHVS and CDR2 as FQNEAQ. Trimming cost V 2 bases and J 2 bases; bases outside gene matches: 6. The CDR3 extends over 16 amino acids. The CDR3 bases are TGTGCCAGCAGCTTAAGGGGGGGACAGGGAAACACTGAAGCTTTCTTT. Translated, it gives CASSLRGGQGNTEAFF.

The J gene is TRBJ1-2, the V gene TRBV4-2; TRBD1 matches at 8 bases. The V gene's germline CDR1 is LGHNA and CDR2 YNFKEQ. V shed 4 bases, J shed 4 bases, and the junction held 17 bases outside the gene matches. This CDR3 spans 18 amino acids. The CDR3 nucleotides read TGTGCCAGCAGCCGAGAAGGGGGGACAGGAGGCGTCCGCTATGGCTACACCTTC. Its translation: CASSREGGTGGVRYGYTF.

The genes are TRBV5-6 and TRBJ2-1; 9 bases match TRBD1. This CDR3 is built from 14 residues. Germline CDR1 and CDR2: SGHDT and YYEEEE. Trimming removed 1 base from V and 7 bases from J; junction bases left unmatched: 3. CDR3: CASSLRDRENEQFF. The DNA for the CDR3 is TGTGCCAGCAGCTTGAGGGACAGGGAAAATGAGCAGTTCTTC. Full variable domain (outside the CDR3, taken from reference TRBV5-6 and TRBJ2-1): DAGVTQSPTHLIKTRGQQVTLRCSPKSGHDTVSWYQQALGQGPQFIFQYYEEEERQRGNFPDRFSGHQFPNYSSELNVNALLLGDSALYLCASSLRDRENEQFFGPGTRLTVL.

V and J are TRBV2 and TRBJ2-7; 8 positions agree with TRBD2. Germline CDR1 SNHLY, CDR2 FYNNEI. Trimming at V came to 3 bases and at J to 4 bases, leaving 5 bases not matched to a gene. The CDR3 length is 14 residues. The CDR3 DNA sequence: TGTGCCAGCAGTGAGCTAGCGGGTGTGTACGAGCAGTACTTC. This gives the protein CASSELAGVYEQYF. The complete variable domain, with remaining parts taken from reference TRBV2 and TRBJ2-7, reads EPEVTQTPSHQVTQMGQEVILRCVPISNHLYFYWYRQILGQKVEFLVSFYNNEISEKSEIFDDQFSVERPDGSNFTLKIRSTKLEDSAMYFCASSELAGVYEQYFGPGTRLTVT.

The rearrangement links TRBV29-1 to TRBJ1-6; tentative D call: TRBD1 (5 bases). The V gene's germline CDR1 is SQVTM and CDR2 ANQGSEA. Trimming took 6 bases from V and 2 from J, leaving 20 bases between them. The CDR3 consists of 17 residues. The CDR3 loop reads CSVPIQGRVTYNSPLHF. Written as DNA, the CDR3 is TGCAGCGTCCCGATTCAGGGCCGGGTCACCTATAATTCACCCCTCCACTTT.

The chain combines TRBV15 with TRBJ2-5; 12 bases are a match to TRBD2. The ends lost 1 base at V and 0 bases at J; junction bases unmatched: 9. The CDR3 is made up of 19 amino acids. The germline V gene has CDR1 LNHNV and CDR2 YYDKDF (reference sequence). As DNA, the CDR3 is TGTGCCACCAGCAGAGGACTAGCGGGAGCGGGCTTCGACCAAGAGACCCAGTACTTC. Its protein is CATSRGLAGAGFDQETQYF.

The chain links TRBV29-1 to TRBJ1-1; D call uncertain. Germline CDR1 is SQVTM and CDR2 is ANQGSEA. V gave up 0 bases and J gave up 1 base, with 12 bases separating them. The CDR3 length is 15 residues. CDR3 sequence (DNA): TGCAGCGTTGAAGATGAGGGTATTACGAACACTGAAGCTTTCTTT. It yields the protein CSVEDEGITNTEAFF.

The chain recombines TRBV14 with TRBJ1-2, with D uncertain. Germline V gives CDR1 SGHDN, CDR2 FVKESK. Trimming removed 1 base from V and 9 bases from J, with 6 bases in between. This CDR3 region has 11 residues. CDR3 sequence (DNA): TGTGCCAGCAGCCAAGCATCCCGCTACACCTTC. Its translation: CASSQASRYTF.

The CDR3 region is CASSLSAGVGEKLFF. The CDR3 region has the DNA TGTGCCAGCAGTTTATCCGCAGGGGTTGGTGAAAAACTGTTTTTT. The chain has TRBV27 and TRBJ1-4; possibly TRBD1 for D (6 bases). V was shortened by 0 bases and J by 7 bases, with 12 bases between the two germline ends. Germline assignment: CDR1 MNHEY and CDR2 SMNVEV (reference sequence). The length of the CDR3 is 15 residues.

This chain uses TRBV19 with TRBJ1-5; no reliable D call. The CDR3 is 14 residues long. CDR1 LNHDA and CDR2 SQIVND come from the germline V gene (reference sequence). Trimming stripped 5 bases from V and 3 bases from J, with 11 bases between. CDR3 in DNA: TGTGCCAGTAGTCTCGTTCAGAACAATCAGCCCCAGCATTTT. This gives the protein CASSLVQNNQPQHF.

J is TRBJ2-1 and V is TRBV4-3; D call uncertain. Germline lookup yields CDR1 LGHNA and CDR2 YSLEER. The CDR3 runs to 17 residues. Trimming pared 0 bases from V and 1 base from J, leaving 13 bases between. The chain's CDR3 is CASSQDLQRNSYNEQFF. The CDR3 DNA is TGCGCCAGCAGCCAAGACTTACAGAGAAATTCCTACAATGAGCAGTTCTTC.

The rearrangement joins TRBV5-1 to TRBJ2-3, with D possibly being TRBD1 (5 bases). This CDR3 comprises 14 residues. Between the trimmed V and J ends, which lost 0 bases and 6 bases, there was a span of 11 bases. The germline CDR1 and CDR2 sequences are SGHRS and YFSETQ. The CDR3 DNA is TGCGCCAGCAGCTTGGAGGGGTCTCTGGATACGCAGTATTTT. This encodes CASSLEGSLDTQYF.

The V call is TRBV5-1, the J call TRBJ1-4, with D possibly TRBD1 on 5 matching bases. The CDR3 has 15 amino acids. Between the trimmed V and J ends, which lost 5 bases and 0 bases, there was a span of 11 bases. CDR1 SGHRS and CDR2 YFSETQ come from the germline V gene. As DNA, the CDR3 is TGCGCCAGCAGACCCCGACAGACAACTAATGAAAAACTGTTTTTT. Encoded protein: CASRPRQTTNEKLFF.

The chain carries TRBV4-2 and TRBJ2-2; a weak D match, TRBD2 (6 bases). CDR3 size: 17 residues. From germline, CDR1 is LGHNA and CDR2 YNFKEQ. Trimming left V 3 bases short and J 6 bases short, with 20 bases between. The CDR3 reads CASSQPGTPSSAGELFF. DNA of the CDR3: TGTGCCAGCAGCCAGCCAGGGACTCCTTCCAGCGCCGGGGAGCTGTTTTTT.

The V gene is TRBV6-6, the J gene TRBJ2-7, with TRBD1 as a possible D gene (6 bases). This CDR3 has 14 amino acids. CDR1 is MNHNY and CDR2 is SVGAGI in the germline V gene (reference sequence). V lost 2 bases and J lost 0, with 8 bases in between. The CDR3 spells CASSYQGSSYEQYF. DNA for the CDR3: TGTGCCAGCAGTTACCAGGGGAGCTCCTACGAGCAGTACTTC.

The chain links TRBV5-1 to TRBJ2-2; D is unclear. The CDR3 runs 16 residues. V lost 4 bases, J lost 3 bases, and 16 bases lay in between. Germline V gene sequence: CDR1 SGHRS, CDR2 YFSETQ. Here the CDR3 reads CASSPGFIDDTGELFF. In DNA form, the CDR3 reads TGCGCCAGCAGCCCAGGATTCATCGATGACACCGGGGAGCTGTTTTTT.

The V call is TRBV9, the J call TRBJ2-1, with 10 bases identical to TRBD2. Unmatched junction bases numbered 18, after V lost 9 bases and J lost 0 bases. This CDR3 comprises 19 residues. Germline V CDR1 and CDR2: SGDLS, YYNGEE. The CDR3 sequence is CATHALAGALPSSYNEQFF. The CDR3 coding sequence is TGTGCCACCCACGCGCTAGCGGGGGCGCTACCGAGCTCCTACAATGAGCAGTTCTTC.

The CDR3 DNA reads TGCAGCGGGATGACAGGGTTAAACACTGAAGCTTTCTTT. This encodes CSGMTGLNTEAFF. The J gene is TRBJ1-1, the V gene TRBV29-1; 7 bases match TRBD1. The junction had 7 bases not matched to a gene; V was cut back by 7 bases and J by 2 bases. The CDR3 covers 13 residues. Germline values: CDR1 SQVTM, CDR2 ANQGSEA.